The clone carrying this TCR beta chain was observed a handful of times. Trimming removed 5 bases from V and 9 bases from J; junction bases left unmatched: 18. CDR3 length: 16 residues. CDR1 is SNHLY, CDR2 FYNNEI, per germline. These data come from a study of blood T cell dynamics during melanoma immunotherapy. Sequencing was performed with immunoSEQ multiplex PCR; in TCRdb, only in-frame clones are kept and a portion is missing. The sample yields 20,000 to 25,000 clones, roughly 90% seen once. Specified time point: pre-treatment baseline. Prior systemic cancer therapy, immunosuppressant use and other active malignancies excluded patients.

This sequence was found in a human donor with melanoma. This chain connects TRBV2 to TRBJ2-7; 8 positions agree with TRBD1. Sequencing used blood, obtained from a patient treated with checkpoint blockade. DNA of the CDR3: TGTGCCAGCAGTCCCGACAGGGGCGACTTTTCCGGAGGGCAGTACTTC. The encoded protein is CASSPDRGDFSGGQYF.